The 4 T cell receptor beta chains below come from one sample, sequenced in a study of blood T cell repertoires in COVID-19. Measured with immunoSEQ multiplex PCR; TCRdb has only the in-frame clones, and not every one. The sample lists about 440,000 clones; 90% were seen once. The sample was PBMCs or T cells enriched from blood (not recorded which). Source of these receptors: a man younger than 35 who had recovered from COVID-19.

V is TRBV6-1 and J is TRBJ1-6; TRBD1 matches 7 bases. J was trimmed by 9 bases and V by 1 base; bases with no gene match: 9. In germline, CDR1 is MNHNS, CDR2 SASEGT. The CDR3 runs to 16 residues. Here the CDR3 DNA reads TGTGCCAGCAGTGAAGTGTCGTACAGGGGAGTTTCACCCCTCCACTTT. Translation: CASSEVSYRGVSPLHF.

This chain joins TRBV5-4 and TRBJ1-1, with D perhaps matching TRBD1 (6 bases). Trimming left V 4 bases short and J 3 bases short, with 16 bases between. The germline CDR1 and CDR2 sequences are SGHNT and YYREEE (reference sequence). The CDR3 totals 15 residues. The CDR3 region is CASSPGRGADTEAFF. In DNA form, the CDR3 reads TGTGCCAGCAGCCCGGGGAGGGGGGCGGACACTGAAGCTTTCTTT.

The chain combines TRBV19 with TRBJ1-5; TRBD1 is a possible D gene (5 bases). Trimming removed 6 bases from V and 4 bases from J, with 10 bases in between. Germline V gene data show CDR1 as LNHDA and CDR2 as SQIVND (reference sequence). The CDR3 consists of 13 residues. The CDR3: CASSETVNQPQHF. In DNA form, the CDR3 reads TGTGCCAGTAGCGAGACAGTAAATCAGCCCCAGCATTTT. The full variable domain, its missing parts supplied by reference TRBV19 and TRBJ1-5, is DGGITQSPKYLFRKEGQNVTLSCEQNLNHDAMYWYRQDPGQGLRLIYYSQIVNDFQKGDIAEGYSVSREKKESFPLTVTSAQKNPTAFYLCASSETVNQPQHFGDGTRLSIL.

The rearrangement joins TRBV5-4 to TRBJ1-2, with D possibly TRBD1 on 5 matching bases. V lost 10 bases and J lost 3, with 16 bases in between. Germline-derived CDR1 and CDR2 are SGHNT and YYREEE (reference sequence). This CDR3 region has 13 residues. CDR3 sequence reads: CAVVPDRYYGYTF. Written as DNA, the CDR3 is TGTGCCGTGGTCCCTGACAGATACTATGGCTACACCTTC.